Listed here are 2 T cell receptor beta chains from one sample, sequenced in a study of T cell clonotyping in hematopoietic cell transplantation. Time point defined: recipient sample about 28 days before transplant, after cytoreduction. This table comes from immunoSEQ multiplex PCR, and its TCRdb copy is limited to in-frame clones, with some not included. The table has roughly 80,000 clones, less than 96% seen once. Sequencing used peripheral blood mononuclear cells, obtained before stem cell transplant. The source is a woman aged 45-59 years with acute myeloid leukemia. Some clones in this sample may be carry-over from other donors' samples.

This sequence joins TRBV30 and TRBJ1-2; D remains ambiguous. Germline CDR1 and CDR2: GTSNPN and SVGIG (reference sequence). The CDR3 sequence is 14 residues long. V was trimmed by 4 bases and J by 4 bases, leaving 16 bases between them. CDR3 DNA sequence: TGTGCCTGGACCCCCAAGGGTCAATTCTATGGCTACACCTTC. Translated: CAWTPKGQFYGYTF.

The chain joins TRBV5-1 to TRBJ1-1; tentative D call: TRBD1 (6 bases). Germline values: CDR1 SGHRS, CDR2 YFSETQ. V gave up 0 bases and J gave up 8 bases, with 11 bases separating them. CDR3 size: 13 residues. As DNA, the CDR3 is TGCGCCAGCAGCTTGGCAAGACAGGACGAAGCTTTCTTT. Translated, it gives CASSLARQDEAFF. Full variable domain (rest looked up from reference TRBV5-1 and TRBJ1-1): KAGVTQTPRYLIKTRGQQVTLSCSPISGHRSVSWYQQTPGQGLQFLFEYFSETQRNKGNFPGRFSGRQFSNSRSEMNVSTLELGDSALYLCASSLARQDEAFFGQGTRLTVV.